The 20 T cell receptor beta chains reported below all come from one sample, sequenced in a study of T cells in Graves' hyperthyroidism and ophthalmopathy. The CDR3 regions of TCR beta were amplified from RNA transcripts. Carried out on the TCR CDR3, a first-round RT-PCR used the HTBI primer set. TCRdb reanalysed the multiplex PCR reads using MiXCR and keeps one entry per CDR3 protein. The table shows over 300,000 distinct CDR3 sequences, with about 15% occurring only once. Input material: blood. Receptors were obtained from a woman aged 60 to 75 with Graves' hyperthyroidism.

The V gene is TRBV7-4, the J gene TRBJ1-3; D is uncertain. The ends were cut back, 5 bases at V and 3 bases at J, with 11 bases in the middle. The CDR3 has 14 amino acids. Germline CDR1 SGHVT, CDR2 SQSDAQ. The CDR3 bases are TGTGCCAGCAGCCCCGTTACAGTTGGAAACACCATATATTTT. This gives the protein CASSPVTVGNTIYF.

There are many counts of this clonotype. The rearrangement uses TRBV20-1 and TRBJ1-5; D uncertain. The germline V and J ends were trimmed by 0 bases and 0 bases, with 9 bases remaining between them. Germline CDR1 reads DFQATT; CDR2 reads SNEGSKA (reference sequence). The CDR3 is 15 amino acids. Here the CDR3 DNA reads TGCAGTGCTAGAGATCCCCAGGATAGCAATCAGCCCCAGCATTTT. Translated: CSARDPQDSNQPQHF.

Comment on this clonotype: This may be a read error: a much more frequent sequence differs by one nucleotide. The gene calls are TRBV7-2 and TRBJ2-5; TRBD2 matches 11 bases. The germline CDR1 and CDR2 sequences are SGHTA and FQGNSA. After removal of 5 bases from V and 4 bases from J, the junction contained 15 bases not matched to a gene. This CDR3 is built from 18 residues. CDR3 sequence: CASSAPSGRTRYLETQYF. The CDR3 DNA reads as TGTGCCAGCAGCGCCCCTAGCGGGAGGACGCGTTACCTAGAGACCCAGTACTTC.

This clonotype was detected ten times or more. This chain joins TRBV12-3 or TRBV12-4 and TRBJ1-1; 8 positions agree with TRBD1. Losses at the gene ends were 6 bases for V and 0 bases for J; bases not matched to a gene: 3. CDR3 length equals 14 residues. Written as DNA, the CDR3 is TGTGCCAGCAGGAGACAGGGGATGAACACTGAAGCTTTCTTT. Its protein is CASRRQGMNTEAFF.

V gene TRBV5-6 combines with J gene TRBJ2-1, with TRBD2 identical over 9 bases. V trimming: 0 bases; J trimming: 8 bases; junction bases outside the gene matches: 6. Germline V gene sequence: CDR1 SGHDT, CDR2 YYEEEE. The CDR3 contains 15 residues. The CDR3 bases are TGTGCCAGCAGCTTGGCCGGGACTAGCAGCGATGAGCAGTTCTTC. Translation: CASSLAGTSSDEQFF.

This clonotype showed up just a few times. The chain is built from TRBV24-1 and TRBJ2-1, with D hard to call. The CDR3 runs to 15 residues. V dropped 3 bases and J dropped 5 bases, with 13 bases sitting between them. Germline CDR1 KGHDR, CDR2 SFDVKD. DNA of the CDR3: TGTGCCACCAGTGATACCAGACAATACAACAATGAGCAGTTCTTC. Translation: CATSDTRQYNNEQFF.

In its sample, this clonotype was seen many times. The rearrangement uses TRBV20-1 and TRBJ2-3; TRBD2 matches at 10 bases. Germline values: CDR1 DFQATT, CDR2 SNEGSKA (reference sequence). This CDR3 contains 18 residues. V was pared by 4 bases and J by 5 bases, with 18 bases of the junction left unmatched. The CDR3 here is CSATPTLVAGGFGDTQYF. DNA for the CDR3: TGCAGTGCTACCCCGACGTTGGTAGCGGGAGGTTTTGGAGATACGCAGTATTTT.

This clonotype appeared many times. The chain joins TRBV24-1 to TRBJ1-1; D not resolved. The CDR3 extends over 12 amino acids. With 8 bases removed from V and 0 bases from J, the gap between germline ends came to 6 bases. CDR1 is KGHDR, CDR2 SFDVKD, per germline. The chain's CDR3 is CATMDMNTEAFF. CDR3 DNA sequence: TGTGCCACCATGGATATGAACACTGAAGCTTTCTTT.

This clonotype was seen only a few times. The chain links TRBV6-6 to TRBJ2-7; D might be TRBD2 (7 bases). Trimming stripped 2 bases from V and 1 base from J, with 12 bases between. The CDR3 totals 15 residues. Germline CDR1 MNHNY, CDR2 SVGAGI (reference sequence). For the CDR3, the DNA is TGTGCCAGCAGTTACGGGGGGGCGAGGTCCTACGAGCAGTACTTC. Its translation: CASSYGGARSYEQYF.

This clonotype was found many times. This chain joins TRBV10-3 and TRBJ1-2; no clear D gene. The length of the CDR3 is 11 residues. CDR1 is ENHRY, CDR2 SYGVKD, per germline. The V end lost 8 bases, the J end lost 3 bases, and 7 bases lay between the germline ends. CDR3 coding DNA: TGTGCCATCGGGCGGGACTATGGCTACACCTTC. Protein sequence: CAIGRDYGYTF.

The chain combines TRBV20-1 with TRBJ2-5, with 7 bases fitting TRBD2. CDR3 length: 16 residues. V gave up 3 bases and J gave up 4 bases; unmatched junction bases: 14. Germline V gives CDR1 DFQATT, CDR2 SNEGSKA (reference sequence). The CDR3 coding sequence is TGCAGTGCTAGGAAGCCTAGCGGCCCCCAAACAGAGACCCAGTACTTC. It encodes CSARKPSGPQTETQYF.

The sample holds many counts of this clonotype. The CDR3: CASSYTGGSPGYTF. In DNA form, the CDR3 reads TGTGCCAGTTCTTATACAGGGGGTTCGCCCGGCTACACCTTC. This chain uses TRBV6-1 with TRBJ1-2; 8 bases match TRBD1. CDR1 and CDR2 from the germline V gene are MNHNS and SASEGT. J lost 8 bases, V lost 9 bases, and 14 bases had no gene match. The length of the CDR3 is 14 residues.

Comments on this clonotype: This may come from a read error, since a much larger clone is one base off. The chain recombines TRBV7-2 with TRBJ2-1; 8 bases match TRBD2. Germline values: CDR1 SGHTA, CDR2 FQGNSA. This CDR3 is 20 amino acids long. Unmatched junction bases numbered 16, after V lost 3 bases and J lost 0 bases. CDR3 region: CASSFPLTSESTSSYNEQFF. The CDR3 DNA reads TGTGCCAGCAGCTTCCCCTTGACTAGCGAGTCAACGAGCTCCTACAATGAGCAGTTCTTC.

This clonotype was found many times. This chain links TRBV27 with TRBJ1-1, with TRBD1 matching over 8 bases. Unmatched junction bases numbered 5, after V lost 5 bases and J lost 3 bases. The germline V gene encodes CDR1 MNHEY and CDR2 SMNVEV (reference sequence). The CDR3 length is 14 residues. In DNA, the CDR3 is TGTGCCAGCAGTCCACGACAGGGGTACACTGAAGCTTTCTTT. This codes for CASSPRQGYTEAFF.

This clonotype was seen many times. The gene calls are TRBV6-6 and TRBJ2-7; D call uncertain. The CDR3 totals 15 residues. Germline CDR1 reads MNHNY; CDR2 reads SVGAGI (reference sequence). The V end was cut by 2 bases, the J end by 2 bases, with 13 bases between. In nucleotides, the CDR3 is TGTGCCAGCAGTTACGGTAGCTACCAACCCTACGAGCAGTACTTC. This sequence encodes CASSYGSYQPYEQYF.

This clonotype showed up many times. Written as DNA, the CDR3 is TGTGCCAGCAGCCGGACAGGCGTTAATTCACCCCTCCACTTT. Its translation is CASSRTGVNSPLHF. This chain links TRBV3-1 with TRBJ1-6, with TRBD1 identical over 7 bases. The CDR3 extends over 14 amino acids. Germline V CDR1 and CDR2: LGHDT, YNNKEL (reference sequence). Trimming took 4 bases from V and 6 from J; bases not matched to a gene: 3.

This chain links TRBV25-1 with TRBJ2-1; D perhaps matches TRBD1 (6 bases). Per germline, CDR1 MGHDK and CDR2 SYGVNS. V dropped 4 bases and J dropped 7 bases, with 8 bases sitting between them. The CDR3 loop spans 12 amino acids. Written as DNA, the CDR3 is TGTGCCAGCAGTGGGACAGTAAATGAGCAGTTCTTC. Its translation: CASSGTVNEQFF.

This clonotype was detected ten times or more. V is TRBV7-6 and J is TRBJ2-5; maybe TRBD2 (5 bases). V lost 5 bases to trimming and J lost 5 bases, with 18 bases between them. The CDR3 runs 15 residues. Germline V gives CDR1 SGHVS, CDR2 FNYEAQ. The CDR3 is CASSPSQRQRETQYF. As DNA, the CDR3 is TGTGCCAGCAGCCCAAGTCAAAGGCAGCGGGAGACCCAGTACTTC.

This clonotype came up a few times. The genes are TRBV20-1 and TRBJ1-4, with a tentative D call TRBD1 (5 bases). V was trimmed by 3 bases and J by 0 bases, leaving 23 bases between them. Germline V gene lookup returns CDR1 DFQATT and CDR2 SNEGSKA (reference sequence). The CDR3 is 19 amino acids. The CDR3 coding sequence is TGCAGTGCTAGGGTGTGGCGGGCAGGGCCTAAGTCAACTAATGAAAAACTGTTTTTT. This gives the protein CSARVWRAGPKSTNEKLFF.

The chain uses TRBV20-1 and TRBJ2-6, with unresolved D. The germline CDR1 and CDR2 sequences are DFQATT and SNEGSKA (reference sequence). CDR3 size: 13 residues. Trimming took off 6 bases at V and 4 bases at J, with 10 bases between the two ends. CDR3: CSASSYGANVLTF. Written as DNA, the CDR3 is TGCAGTGCGAGCTCGTACGGGGCCAACGTCCTGACTTTC.